This TCR beta chain was identified during a study of blood T cell repertoires in COVID-19. Study information: Samples taken during acute and convalescent COVID-19 were collected in the United States, Italy and Spain. Sources were T cells, B-cell-depleted T cells, or PBMCs; the material itself was cDNA or gDNA.

Unmatched junction bases numbered 6, after V lost 5 bases and J lost 6 bases. The CDR3 runs to 14 residues. The germline V gene encodes CDR1 MDHEN and CDR2 SYDVKM. In the authors' workflow: Researchers report that nucleated cell counts were estimated from reference gene primer amplification. Here immunoSEQ multiplex PCR was the method, and the copy in TCRdb shows in-frame clones only, minus some. V, J and clone size are taken as reported in that table, and D and trimming were inferred from the DNA itself. The sample records 350,000 to 400,000 clones, approximately 90% being singletons. The chain uses TRBV28 and TRBJ2-4; 8 nucleotides match TRBD2. The sequence came from a woman under 40 with acute COVID-19. Sequencing used PBMCs or T cells enriched from blood (not recorded which). CDR3 protein: CASSEPSGGNIQYF. CDR3 sequence (DNA): TGTGCCAGCAGTGAACCCAGCGGGGGAAACATTCAGTACTTC.